This entry concerns a single TCR beta chain. Germline-derived CDR1 and CDR2 are SGHAT and FQNNGV. Trimming removed 3 bases from V and 6 bases from J, with 8 bases in between. CDR3 size: 13 residues. The data are from a study of T cell responses to AZD1222 COVID-19 vaccine. Produced via immunoSEQ multiplex PCR; TCRdb's table is partial and in-frame only. The sample holds 150,000 to 200,000 clones; 90% to 95% are singletons and the top ten take about 0.6%. The receptor was derived from an adult in good health. Sequencing was performed on peripheral blood, taken on day 0 of AZD1222 vaccination. The chain couples TRBV11-2 to TRBJ1-4, with D unresolved. CDR3 sequence reads: CASSFRADEKLFF. The DNA for the CDR3 is TGTGCCAGCAGCTTTAGGGCGGATGAAAAACTGTTTTTT.